This T cell receptor beta chain was found in a study of technical replicates of blood from a few donors. Germline CDR1 and CDR2: MDHEN and SYDVKM. The CDR3 is 14 amino acids. V was trimmed by 7 bases and J by 2 bases, leaving 14 bases between them. The repertoire was sequenced with immunoSEQ multiplex PCR; TCRdb's copy has only in-frame clones and lacks some. The data show approximately 79,000 clones, with around 97% seen just once and roughly 0.17% held by the top ten. The specimen was T cells isolated from PBMCs. This chain joins TRBV28 and TRBJ1-1; maybe TRBD1 (6 bases). This TCR derives from a human donor in good health. The CDR3 sequence: CASNSRGPNTEAFF. CDR3 sequence (DNA): TGTGCCAGCAATTCCAGGGGACCCAACACTGAAGCTTTCTTT.